These 5 T cell receptor beta chains originate from one sample sequenced in a study of breast tumors, draining lymph nodes, adjacent tissues. Samples came from axillary lymph nodes draining the breast cancer. TCRdb reprocessed the multiplex PCR reads via MiXCR and lists one record per CDR3 protein. This sample has over 150,000 distinct CDR3 sequences; over 25% occur once, and the top ten carry 4% to 5.5%. The sample comprised axillary lymph node tissue. Source of these receptors: a female donor with breast cancer. Some clones in this sample may be carry-over from other donors' samples.

This clonotype was counted at least ten times. CDR3: CASRGEGRTYGYTF. The CDR3 DNA is TGTGCCAGCCGGGGGGAGGGGAGAACCTATGGCTACACCTTC. The gene calls are TRBV2 and TRBJ1-2; TRBD1 might be the D (5 bases). CDR1 and CDR2 (germline): SNHLY, FYNNEI. The CDR3 sequence is 14 residues long. With 8 bases removed from V and 4 bases from J, the gap between germline ends came to 17 bases.

This clonotype was detected many times. A clone one base away is much larger, so this may be a read error. J is TRBJ1-2 and V is TRBV9; D possibly corresponds to TRBD1 (5 bases). Germline CDR1 reads SGDLS; CDR2 reads YYNGEE. CDR3 length: 14 amino acids. The CDR3 protein is CASSVDPGPYDYTF. The CDR3 nucleotides read TGTGCCAGCAGCGTAGATCCAGGGCCCTATGACTACACCTTC.

Only a few counts were recorded for this clonotype. A read error may be the cause here, since a much bigger clone is one base away. The genes are TRBV19 and TRBJ1-6, with TRBD1 as a possible D gene (5 bases). The germline V gene encodes CDR1 LNHDA and CDR2 SQIVND (reference sequence). This CDR3 has 18 amino acids. The CDR3 loop reads CASSIDRGKGIHNSPPHF. The CDR3 region has the DNA TGTGCCAGTAGTATAGATCGGGGGAAGGGTATTCATAATTCACCCCCCCACTTT.

In its sample, this clonotype was seen a few times. A much bigger clone sits one base away, suggesting this may be a read error. This chain connects TRBV11-2 to TRBJ1-2; a possible D gene is TRBD1 (6 bases). Germline lookup yields CDR1 SGHAT and CDR2 FQNNGV. Trimming removed 5 bases from V and 7 bases from J, with 20 bases in between. The CDR3 is made up of 15 amino acids. The DNA for the CDR3 is TGTGCCAGCAGCCTAAAACCGGGACCGGGGGCTGGCTACACCTTC. Translating gives CASSLKPGPGAGYTF.

This clonotype was seen many times. The chain is built from TRBV7-9 and TRBJ1-2; 7 bases match TRBD1. With V trimmed by 1 base and J by 7 bases, 0 bases remained unmatched. CDR3 length: 12 residues. Germline loops: CDR1 SEHNR, CDR2 FQNEAQ (reference sequence). The CDR3 sequence is CASSLEGAGYTF. The CDR3, as DNA: TGTGCCAGCAGCTTAGAGGGGGCTGGCTACACCTTC. Full variable domain (outside the CDR3, taken from reference TRBV7-9 and TRBJ1-2): DTGVSQNPRHKITKRGQNVTFRCDPISEHNRLYWYRQTLGQGPEFLTYFQNEAQLEKSRLLSDRFSAERPKGSFSTLEIQRTEQGDSAMYLCASSLEGAGYTFGSGTRLTVV.